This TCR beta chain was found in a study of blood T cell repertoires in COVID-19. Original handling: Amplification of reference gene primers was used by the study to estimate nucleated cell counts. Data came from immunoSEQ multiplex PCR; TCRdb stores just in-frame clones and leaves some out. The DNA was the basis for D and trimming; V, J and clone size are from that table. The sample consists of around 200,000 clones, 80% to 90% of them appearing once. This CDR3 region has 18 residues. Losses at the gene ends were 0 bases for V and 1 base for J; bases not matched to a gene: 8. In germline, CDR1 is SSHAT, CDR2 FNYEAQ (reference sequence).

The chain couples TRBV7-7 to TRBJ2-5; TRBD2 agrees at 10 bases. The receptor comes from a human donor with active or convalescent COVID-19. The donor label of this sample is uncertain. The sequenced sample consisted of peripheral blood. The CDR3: CASSLASPSGGFQETQYF. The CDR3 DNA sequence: TGTGCCAGCAGCTTAGCAAGTCCTAGCGGGGGTTTCCAAGAGACCCAGTACTTC. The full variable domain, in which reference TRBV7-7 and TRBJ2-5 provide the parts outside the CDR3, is GAGVSQSPRYKVTKRGQDVTLRCDPISSHATLYWYQQALGQGPEFLTYFNYEAQPDKSGLPSDRFSAERPEGSISTLTIQRTEQRDSAMYRCASSLASPSGGFQETQYFGPGTRLLVL.